The clone carrying this T cell receptor beta chain was recorded once. Its antigen is unknown. V lost 0 bases and J 2 bases, leaving 12 bases between the germline ends. Germline CDR1 and CDR2: SGHDT and YYEEEE. There are 15 residues in the CDR3. This sample was included in a study of shared clonotypes between healthy human individuals. Clones were read by immunoSEQ multiplex PCR, and TCRdb kept only the in-frame ones, dropping some. The data contain 700,000 to 950,000 clones, around 96% of them singletons. Study-wide points: Non-shared clonotypes had lower generation probabilities than clonotypes shared by all four sorted-subset donors.

Naive CD8 cells were CD45RO-negative, positively selected for CCR7, excluding terminally differentiated effector memory CD45RA+ cells. The specimen sequenced was naive CD8+ T cells sorted from blood. The clonotype originates from a man aged 30-40 years in good health. V usage is TRBV5-6 and J usage is TRBJ2-7; D is possibly TRBD2 (6 bases). In DNA, the CDR3 is TGTGCCAGCAGCTTGGCTGGGGCGGGAACCTACGAGCAGTACTTC. Translated, it gives CASSLAGAGTYEQYF. The whole variable domain, filled in from reference TRBV5-6 and TRBJ2-7, reads DAGVTQSPTHLIKTRGQQVTLRCSPKSGHDTVSWYQQALGQGPQFIFQYYEEEERQRGNFPDRFSGHQFPNYSSELNVNALLLGDSALYLCASSLAGAGTYEQYFGPGTRLTVT.